Following are 11 T cell receptor beta chains from one sample sequenced in a study of T cell repertoires in cytomegalovirus infection. TCRdb reprocessed the reads with MiXCR, giving one entry per CDR3 protein. The table lists approximately 260,000 distinct CDR3 sequences, around 20% of them singletons. Antigen specificity for these receptors is unknown. The sequences come from cultured PBMCs, collected from culture after CMV antigen stimulation. These receptors were taken from a human donor in good health (CMV status not recorded). Some clones in this sample may be carry-over from other donors' samples.

This clonotype was seen a handful of times. This chain joins TRBV19 and TRBJ1-1, with D maybe TRBD1 (6 bases). The CDR3 extends over 12 amino acids. The germline V gene has CDR1 LNHDA and CDR2 SQIVND (reference sequence). The V and J ends lost 8 bases and 9 bases respectively, with 16 bases between them. CDR3 nucleotides: TGTGCCAGTGAAAACAGGGTCGGGAAAGCTTTCTTT. The encoded protein is CASENRVGKAFF.

This clonotype has only one observation. One base away lies a much larger clone, so this may be a sequencing read error. The chain combines TRBV7-2 with TRBJ2-5; tentatively, D is TRBD1 (6 bases). The CDR3 runs to 13 residues. CDR1 SGHTA and CDR2 FQGNSA come from the germline V gene. The CDR3 sequence is CASSSTGMETPYF. CDR3 bases: TGTGCCAGCAGCTCCACAGGGATGGAGACCCCGTACTTC.

This clonotype has a count of ten or more. This rearrangement joins TRBV7-2 to TRBJ2-1; 12 positions match TRBD2. The CDR3 sequence is 15 residues long. V lost 5 bases to trimming and J lost 5 bases; unmatched junction nucleotides: 4. In germline, CDR1 is SGHTA, CDR2 FQGNSA. The CDR3: CASSVTSGGNNEQFF. Here the CDR3 DNA reads TGTGCCAGCAGCGTAACTAGCGGGGGGAACAATGAGCAGTTCTTC.

J is TRBJ2-3 and V is TRBV7-3; no definite D call. V was trimmed by 5 bases and J by 4 bases, leaving 10 bases between them. The germline CDR1 and CDR2 sequences are SGHTA and FQGTGA. The CDR3 covers 13 residues. CDR3 protein: CASSRSTSDTQYF. CDR3 nucleotides: TGTGCCAGCAGCCGCTCGACGTCAGATACGCAGTATTTT.

The chain couples TRBV27 to TRBJ2-5; TRBD1 matches at 9 bases. V was pared by 3 bases and J by 5 bases, with 7 bases of the junction left unmatched. The CDR3 length is 15 residues. Germline assignment: CDR1 MNHEY and CDR2 SMNVEV (reference sequence). CDR3 in amino acids: CASSFHRGQRETQYF. CDR3 nucleotides: TGTGCCAGCAGTTTTCACAGGGGGCAGCGGGAGACCCAGTACTTC.

This clonotype was seen a few times. The CDR3 region has the DNA TGTGCCAGCAGCTTAAGCCCCTTGGGGGGTGGCTACACCTTC. Translation: CASSLSPLGGGYTF. J is TRBJ1-2 and V is TRBV7-2; possibly TRBD1 for D (5 bases). Germline CDR1 and CDR2: SGHTA and FQGNSA. Trimming stripped 2 bases from V and 7 bases from J, with 14 bases between. The CDR3 contains 14 residues.

This clonotype was detected a few times. The chain recombines TRBV11-3 with TRBJ2-2; D uncertain. This CDR3 contains 14 residues. The V gene's germline CDR1 is SGHNT and CDR2 YENEEA. Trimming cost V 5 bases and J 6 bases, with 13 bases left between them. The CDR3 loop is CASSPAHGAGELFF. For the CDR3, the DNA is TGTGCCAGCAGCCCCGCCCATGGCGCCGGGGAGCTGTTTTTT. The full variable domain, in which reference TRBV11-3 and TRBJ2-2 provide the parts outside the CDR3, is EAGVVQSPRYKIIEKKQPVAFWCNPISGHNTLYWYLQNLGQGPELLIRYENEEAVDDSQLPKDRFSAERLKGVDSTLKIQPAELGDSAVYLCASSPAHGAGELFFGEGSRLTVL.

The chain is built from TRBV12-3 or TRBV12-4 and TRBJ2-3, with TRBD2 identical over 8 bases. This CDR3 spans 16 amino acids. Trimming cost V 0 bases and J 3 bases; bases outside gene matches: 5. CDR3 coding DNA: TGTGCCAGCAGTTTAGCGCTTAGCGGGACTACAGATACGCAGTATTTT. This sequence encodes CASSLALSGTTDTQYF.

A single count supports this clonotype. The CDR3 nucleotides are TGTGCCAGCAGCGACGATGATTACGAGCAGTACGTC. Translating gives CASSDDDYEQYV. The J gene is TRBJ2-7, the V gene TRBV5-4; no firm D call. The ends were cut back, 4 bases at V and 4 bases at J, with 9 bases in the middle. Germline lookup yields CDR1 SGHNT and CDR2 YYREEE (reference sequence). CDR3 length: 12 residues.

This clonotype showed up many times. The rearrangement joins TRBV12-3 or TRBV12-4 to TRBJ1-5; 8 bases fit TRBD1. The V gene end was trimmed by 6 bases and the J gene end by 1 base; junction bases not matched to a gene: 5. This CDR3 has 15 residues. CDR3 sequence (DNA): TGTGCCAGCAGGCAGGGGGCACAGAGCAATCAGCCCCAGCATTTT. It is translated as CASRQGAQSNQPQHF.

This clonotype was seen more than once but under ten times. The rearrangement joins TRBV19 to TRBJ2-3, with 8 positions matching TRBD2. V lost 4 bases and J lost 2; bases outside the gene matches: 5. The CDR3 covers 15 residues. In germline, CDR1 is LNHDA, CDR2 SQIVND (reference sequence). CDR3 coding DNA: TGTGCCAGTAGTACCTTTAGCGGGATCACAGATACGCAGTATTTT. It yields the protein CASSTFSGITDTQYF.